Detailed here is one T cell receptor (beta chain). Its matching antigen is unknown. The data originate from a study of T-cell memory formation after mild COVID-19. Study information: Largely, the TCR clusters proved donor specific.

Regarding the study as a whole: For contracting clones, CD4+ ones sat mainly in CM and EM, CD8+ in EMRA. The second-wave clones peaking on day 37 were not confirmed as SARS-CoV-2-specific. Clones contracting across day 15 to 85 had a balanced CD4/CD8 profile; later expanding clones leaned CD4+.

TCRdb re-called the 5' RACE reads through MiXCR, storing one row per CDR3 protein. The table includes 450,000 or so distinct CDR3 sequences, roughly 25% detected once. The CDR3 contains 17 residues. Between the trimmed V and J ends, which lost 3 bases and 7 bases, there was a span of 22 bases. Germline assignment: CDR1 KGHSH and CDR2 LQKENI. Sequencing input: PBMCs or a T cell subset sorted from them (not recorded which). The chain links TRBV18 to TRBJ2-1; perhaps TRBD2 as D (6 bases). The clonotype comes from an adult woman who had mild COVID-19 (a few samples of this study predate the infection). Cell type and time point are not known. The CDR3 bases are TGTGCCAGCTCACCCCCCGGGAGAGCGGGTGTTTCGAATGAGCAGTTCTTC. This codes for CASSPPGRAGVSNEQFF.